The 24 T cell receptor beta chains below come from one sample, sequenced in a study of neurological immune-mediated disorders. TCRdb reanalysed the 5' RACE reads using MiXCR and keeps one entry per CDR3 protein. The profile covers 27,000 or so distinct CDR3 sequences, with more than 20% appearing a single time and approximately 16% taken by the ten largest. Sequenced input: PBMCs. The receptors were gathered from a woman in her sixties or seventies in good health.

This clonotype was recorded at least ten times. The gene calls are TRBV7-3 and TRBJ1-1; no firm D call. The CDR3 totals 13 residues. Germline V CDR1 and CDR2: SGHTA, FQGTGA. With 2 bases removed from V and 1 base from J, the gap between germline ends came to 5 bases. CDR3 in DNA: TGTGCCAGCAGCTTATGGGGGAACACTGAAGCTTTCTTT. Protein product: CASSLWGNTEAFF.

This clonotype showed up many times. This chain connects TRBV7-9 to TRBJ2-2, with no clear D. The V gene's germline CDR1 is SEHNR and CDR2 FQNEAQ (reference sequence). V lost 1 base and J lost 5, with 17 bases in between. The CDR3 sequence is 17 residues long. CDR3 in DNA: TGTGCCAGCAGCTTAGGGCTCGTCCAGCGTGAAACCGGGGAGCTGTTTTTT. This translates into CASSLGLVQRETGELFF.

This clonotype was detected ten times or more. This chain uses TRBV5-1 with TRBJ2-2; 8 nucleotides match TRBD2. After removal of 0 bases from V and 4 bases from J, the junction contained 2 bases not matched to a gene. This CDR3 has 15 residues. Germline V gives CDR1 SGHRS, CDR2 YFSETQ. The DNA for the CDR3 is TGCGCCAGCAGCTTGGAGCGGGGGAGCACCGGGGAGCTGTTTTTT. It encodes CASSLERGSTGELFF. The whole variable domain, remainder taken from reference TRBV5-1 and TRBJ2-2, is KAGVTQTPRYLIKTRGQQVTLSCSPISGHRSVSWYQQTPGQGLQFLFEYFSETQRNKGNFPGRFSGRQFSNSRSEMNVSTLELGDSALYLCASSLERGSTGELFFGEGSRLTVL.

This clonotype has at least ten counts. V gene TRBV7-9 combines with J gene TRBJ2-2; 11 bases are shared with TRBD1. CDR1 SEHNR and CDR2 FQNEAQ come from the germline V gene (reference sequence). CDR3 length: 17 residues. V was pared by 6 bases and J by 4 bases, with 10 bases of the junction left unmatched. CDR3 amino acids: CASRFGQGALSTGELFF. Written as DNA, the CDR3 is TGTGCCAGCAGATTTGGACAGGGGGCACTGAGCACCGGGGAGCTGTTTTTT.

This clonotype was counted at least ten times. V usage is TRBV27 and J usage is TRBJ2-1; D gene uncertain. V lost 3 bases and J lost 9, with 3 bases in between. The CDR3 spans 10 residues. Looked up from germline, CDR1 is MNHEY and CDR2 is SMNVEV (reference sequence). Written as DNA, the CDR3 is TGTGCCAGCAGTTTCCCTGAGCAGTTCTTC. Translated: CASSFPEQFF.

In this sample, this clonotype turned up many times. The V call is TRBV28, the J call TRBJ2-3; no clear D. Per the germline V gene, CDR1 is MDHEN and CDR2 is SYDVKM. The CDR3 is made up of 13 amino acids. Trimming took off 3 bases at V and 2 bases at J, with 6 bases between the two ends. The CDR3 protein is CASSFGSTDTQYF. DNA for the CDR3: TGTGCCAGCAGTTTTGGTTCCACAGATACGCAGTATTTT. The variable domain in full, completed from reference TRBV28 and TRBJ2-3, reads DVKVTQSSRYLVKRTGEKVFLECVQDMDHENMFWYRQDPGLGLRLIYFSYDVKMKEKGDIPEGYSVSREKKERFSLILESASTNQTSMYLCASSFGSTDTQYFGPGTRLTVL.

This clonotype showed up many times. The chain combines TRBV7-2 with TRBJ2-6; D ambiguous. The CDR3 totals 14 residues. The V end was cut by 0 bases, the J end by 4 bases, with 4 bases between. From germline, CDR1 is SGHTA and CDR2 FQGNSA. For the CDR3, the DNA is TGTGCCAGCAGCTTAGCGTCGGGGGCCAACGTCCTGACTTTC. It is translated as CASSLASGANVLTF.

This clonotype was observed at least ten times. The gene calls are TRBV5-1 and TRBJ2-1, with D tentatively TRBD2 (7 bases). V was shortened by 5 bases and J by 3 bases, with 18 bases between the two germline ends. Germline lookup yields CDR1 SGHRS and CDR2 YFSETQ. The CDR3 consists of 16 residues. In DNA form, the CDR3 reads TGCGCCAGCAGAATATGGGGGGGGGGCCACTACAATGAGCAGTTCTTC. Its translation: CASRIWGGGHYNEQFF.

This clonotype was detected ten times or more. The rearrangement joins TRBV9 to TRBJ2-5, with 9 bases matching TRBD1. This CDR3 region has 13 residues. In germline, CDR1 is SGDLS, CDR2 YYNGEE. The junction had 4 bases not matched to a gene; V was cut back by 3 bases and J by 7 bases. CDR3 sequence reads: CASSAGGQGTQYF. CDR3 nucleotides: TGTGCCAGCAGCGCGGGGGGACAGGGGACCCAGTACTTC.

Note on this clonotype: Germline and junction disagree at one end, which may indicate a read error. V usage is TRBV4-2 and J usage is TRBJ2-7, with D perhaps given as TRBD1 or TRBD2 (7 bases each). The CDR3 spans 15 residues. Germline-derived CDR1 and CDR2 are LGHNA and YNFKEQ. The DNA of the CDR3 is TGTGTCAGCAGCCTCCTCCAGGGGGGGTCCTACGAGCAGTACTTC. This codes for CVSSLLQGGSYEQYF.

This clonotype was counted ten times or more. V usage is TRBV27 and J usage is TRBJ1-6; D remains unclear. This CDR3 spans 13 amino acids. Looked up from germline, CDR1 is MNHEY and CDR2 is SMNVEV (reference sequence). V lost 0 bases and J lost 5, with 2 bases in between. As DNA, the CDR3 is TGTGCCAGCAGTTTATCGGATAATTCACCCCTCCACTTT. Its translation: CASSLSDNSPLHF.

This clonotype was observed many times. The rearrangement uses TRBV24-1 and TRBJ2-7; TRBD2 might be the D (5 bases). Germline V gene sequence: CDR1 KGHDR, CDR2 SFDVKD. V gave up 3 bases and J gave up 6 bases, with 29 bases separating them. This CDR3 is built from 19 residues. The CDR3 DNA is TGTGCCACCAGTGATAGTGGGTTTCTTTTGCGGGTCCTACGATGCGAGCAGTACTTC. Translated: CATSDSGFLLRVLRCEQYF.

This clonotype showed up many times. V is TRBV20-1 and J is TRBJ2-5; 8 nucleotides align to TRBD2. The V segment lost 5 bases and the J segment 5 bases; nucleotides outside the gene matches: 7. From germline, CDR1 is DFQATT and CDR2 SNEGSKA (reference sequence). The CDR3 has 13 residues. The CDR3 nucleotides read TGCAGTGCTGGCGGGACTAGTGGGGAGACCCAGTACTTC. This sequence encodes CSAGGTSGETQYF.

This clonotype was counted many times. The V gene is TRBV29-1, the J gene TRBJ2-6; 9 bases fit TRBD1. With V trimmed by 4 bases and J by 0 bases, 7 bases remained unmatched. The CDR3 covers 17 residues. The germline CDR1 and CDR2 sequences are SQVTM and ANQGSEA. Here the CDR3 DNA reads TGCAGCGTTGTAAAACAGGGGGCAGCCTCTGGGGCCAACGTCCTGACTTTC. It specifies CSVVKQGAASGANVLTF.

This clonotype was detected many times. V usage is TRBV6-1 and J usage is TRBJ2-5, with 8 nucleotides matching TRBD1. Looked up from germline, CDR1 is MNHNS and CDR2 is SASEGT. V lost 6 bases to trimming and J lost 4 bases; unmatched junction nucleotides: 10. The CDR3 extends over 15 amino acids. DNA for the CDR3: TGTGCCAGCAGGGGACAGGCGGTAGTTTTAGAGACCCAGTACTTC. It translates to CASRGQAVVLETQYF.

This chain connects TRBV28 to TRBJ2-7; D assignment may be TRBD1 or TRBD2 (5 bases each). Per germline, CDR1 MDHEN and CDR2 SYDVKM. Trimming left V 10 bases short and J 10 bases short, with 26 bases between. This CDR3 spans 14 amino acids. This CDR3 is CATTGTSTTYGQYF. CDR3 coding DNA: TGTGCCACAACCGGGACCTCCACCACCTACGGACAGTACTTC. Using reference TRBV28 and TRBJ2-7 for the parts outside the CDR3, the full variable domain is DVKVTQSSRYLVKRTGEKVFLECVQDMDHENMFWYRQDPGLGLRLIYFSYDVKMKEKGDIPEGYSVSREKKERFSLILESASTNQTSMYLCATTGTSTTYGQYFGPGTRLTVT.

This clonotype has at least ten counts. The rearrangement links TRBV5-1 to TRBJ1-2, with 10 bases matching TRBD1. The germline V gene encodes CDR1 SGHRS and CDR2 YFSETQ. V lost 6 bases and J lost 5; bases outside the gene matches: 7. The CDR3 loop spans 14 amino acids. CDR3 nucleotide sequence: TGCGCCAGCAACGTTGGACAGGGGGGTTATGGCTACACCTTC. Translated: CASNVGQGGYGYTF.

This clonotype was seen just once. The CDR3 does not close with the conserved phenylalanine or tryptophan, likely indicating a read error. The V call is TRBV20-1, the J call TRBJ2-3, with D unresolved. Germline V lookup: CDR1 DFQATT, CDR2 SNEGSKA (reference sequence). This CDR3 is 14 amino acids long. Trimming took 3 bases from V and 2 from J, leaving 12 bases between them. The CDR3 coding sequence is TGCAGTGCTAGTTGGGCATCTGACACAGATACGCAGTATTCT. Translated, it gives CSASWASDTDTQYS.

This clonotype has just one count. The J gene is TRBJ2-3, the V gene TRBV9; 8 nucleotides align to TRBD2. Germline CDR1 reads SGDLS; CDR2 reads YYNGEE. V shed 2 bases and J 3 bases; nucleotides not matched to a gene: 8. This CDR3 region has 16 residues. This CDR3 is CASSVSAGVGTDTQYF. The CDR3 region has the DNA TGTGCCAGCAGCGTTTCAGCGGGAGTTGGGACAGATACGCAGTATTTT.

This clonotype was seen ten or more times. V usage is TRBV6-6 and J usage is TRBJ2-7, with D maybe TRBD2 (6 bases). Trimming removed 0 bases at V and 5 bases at J, with 20 bases between. The CDR3 has 17 residues. The germline gives CDR1 MNHNY, CDR2 SVGAGI (reference sequence). The CDR3 DNA reads as TGTGCCAGCAGTTACTCATCTGGAGGGGTGAACCGTGACGAGCAGTACTTC. Amino acid sequence: CASSYSSGGVNRDEQYF.

The gene calls are TRBV7-2 and TRBJ2-5, with a tentative D call TRBD2 (6 bases). Germline V gene sequence: CDR1 SGHTA, CDR2 FQGNSA. V lost 4 bases to trimming and J lost 1 base, with 16 bases between them. The CDR3 covers 16 residues. DNA of the CDR3: TGTGCCAGCAGCTCCCCCCAGAGGGACTCCCAAGAGACCCAGTACTTC. Encoded protein: CASSSPQRDSQETQYF.

This clonotype was seen at least ten times. The chain is built from TRBV29-1 and TRBJ2-5; D tentatively fits TRBD1 or TRBD2 (5 bases each). V lost 0 bases and J 4 bases, leaving 9 bases between the germline ends. The CDR3 contains 13 residues. The germline gives CDR1 SQVTM, CDR2 ANQGSEA. The CDR3 loop reads CSVEDTRGETQYF. In DNA form, the CDR3 reads TGCAGCGTTGAAGACACGAGGGGAGAGACCCAGTACTTC.

In its sample, this clonotype was seen many times. The chain combines TRBV29-1 with TRBJ2-5; TRBD1 aligns across 9 bases. The CDR3 spans 14 residues. J was trimmed by 5 bases and V by 1 base; bases with no gene match: 5. Germline CDR1 is SQVTM and CDR2 is ANQGSEA. The chain's CDR3 is CSVEGTGARETQYF. Here the CDR3 DNA reads TGCAGCGTTGAAGGGACAGGGGCGAGGGAGACCCAGTACTTC.

This clonotype was observed many times. The V gene is TRBV9, the J gene TRBJ2-2, with unresolved D. V lost 2 bases and J lost 2, with 13 bases in between. The CDR3 runs to 16 residues. The germline V gene encodes CDR1 SGDLS and CDR2 YYNGEE. DNA of the CDR3: TGTGCCAGCAGCGTTGTGGGCTACCCAAACACCGGGGAGCTGTTTTTT. Translating it yields CASSVVGYPNTGELFF.